Described below is a single T cell receptor beta chain sequence and its context. The antigen remains unidentified. This entry belongs to a study of T cell clones after liver transplantation. Study details: Post-transplant blood was tracked for graft-donor-reactive T cell clones identified in a pre-transplant mixed lymphocyte reaction. Samples came pre-transplant, pre-randomization before withdrawal, and post-randomization after withdrawal ended. Tolerance: complete withdrawal held at least one year, liver enzymes staying within twice normal.

Study-level findings and limits: These preliminary findings come from unstandardized post-transplant sampling times.

The method was immunoSEQ multiplex PCR; TCRdb's version includes in-frame clones alone and lacks a portion of them. The data hold roughly 120,000 clones, with 75% to 95% observed a single time. Germline CDR1 reads SGHRS; CDR2 reads YFSETQ. This CDR3 is built from 15 residues. Trimming cost V 4 bases and J 7 bases, with 18 bases left between them. This clonotype was obtained from a human patient who received a liver transplant. The T cells may come from the graft donor. This chain links TRBV5-1 with TRBJ2-1; D is perhaps TRBD2 (5 bases). Sequencing was performed on CD4+ T cells from blood, taken 12 months after liver transplant. In DNA, the CDR3 is TGCGCCAGCAGCCTTCTAGCAGAAATTAAGAATGAGCAGTTCTTC. Its protein product is CASSLLAEIKNEQFF. Supplemented by reference TRBV5-1 and TRBJ2-1, the full variable domain reads KAGVTQTPRYLIKTRGQQVTLSCSPISGHRSVSWYQQTPGQGLQFLFEYFSETQRNKGNFPGRFSGRQFSNSRSEMNVSTLELGDSALYLCASSLLAEIKNEQFFGPGTRLTVL.